The 5 T cell receptor beta chains listed next were all sequenced from one sample in a study of blood T cell repertoires in COVID-19. Data came from immunoSEQ multiplex PCR; TCRdb stores just in-frame clones and leaves some out. This sample has around 310,000 clones; 89% occur once, and the top ten carry about 12%. The specimen was peripheral blood. Source of these receptors: a woman aged 55-75 years with acute or convalescent COVID-19.

V gene TRBV7-3 combines with J gene TRBJ1-1; perhaps TRBD1 as D (6 bases). The ends were cut back, 1 base at V and 2 bases at J, with 11 bases in the middle. The CDR3 is made up of 15 amino acids. The germline V gene has CDR1 SGHTA and CDR2 FQGTGA. As DNA, the CDR3 is TGTGCCAGCAGCTTAATGGGGGCCGGAAACACTGAAGCTTTCTTT. This sequence encodes CASSLMGAGNTEAFF. The full variable domain, in which reference TRBV7-3 and TRBJ1-1 provide the parts outside the CDR3, is GAGVSQTPSNKVTEKGKYVELRCDPISGHTALYWYRQSLGQGPEFLIYFQGTGAADDSGLPNDRFFAVRPEGSVSTLKIQRTERGDSAVYLCASSLMGAGNTEAFFGQGTRLTVV.

The chain carries TRBV18 and TRBJ2-1, with 8 nucleotides matching TRBD1. V lost 1 base and J lost 3; bases outside the gene matches: 5. The CDR3 is 16 residues long. Germline V gives CDR1 KGHSH, CDR2 LQKENI. Written as DNA, the CDR3 is TGTGCCAGCTCACCACTTCGGGGACAGGACTACAATGAGCAGTTCTTC. It codes for CASSPLRGQDYNEQFF.

V gene TRBV7-2 combines with J gene TRBJ1-5, with 7 bases aligning to TRBD1. CDR3 length: 16 amino acids. Germline values: CDR1 SGHTA, CDR2 FQGNSA. V trimming: 5 bases; J trimming: 0 bases; junction bases outside the gene matches: 7. The CDR3 spells CASSPGTAVSNQPQHF. The CDR3 region has the DNA TGTGCCAGCAGCCCTGGGACAGCTGTTAGCAATCAGCCCCAGCATTTT.

The rearrangement joins TRBV28 to TRBJ1-2, with TRBD1 matching 8 bases. V dropped 5 bases and J dropped 2; count of bases not matched to a gene: 4. The CDR3 runs to 14 residues. The germline CDR1 and CDR2 sequences are MDHEN and SYDVKM. CDR3 bases: TGTGCCAGCAGTGACAGGGGCGGGAACTATGGCTACACCTTC. This gives the protein CASSDRGGNYGYTF.

The CDR3 region is CASSPRAGGQPQHF. The CDR3 bases are TGTGCCAGCAGCCCGCGGGCAGGCGGGCAGCCCCAGCATTTT. The rearrangement joins TRBV3-1 (or the pseudogene TRBV3-2) to TRBJ1-5, with D unresolved. CDR3 length: 14 residues. V was clipped by 4 bases and J by 7 bases, with 14 bases between them. Germline CDR1 and CDR2: LGHDT and YNNKEL (reference sequence).